These 22 T cell receptor beta chains came from one sample sequenced in a study of T cells expressing NK-cell markers. Reprocessing the 5' RACE reads, TCRdb reports a single entry for every CDR3 protein and omits DNA. This table holds roughly 180,000 distinct CDR3 sequences. Sequencing was done on a sample of blood T cells: a sorted CD56 or NKG2C T cell subset, CD4+ or CD8+ T cells, or bulk PBMC T cells (not recorded which). Receptors originate from a woman aged 18-70 years in good health.

The gene calls are TRBV20-1 and TRBJ2-6; TCRdb gives TRBD1 as the D gene, but with no DNA this cannot be confirmed. The CDR3 has 16 amino acids. Germline CDR1 is DFQATT and CDR2 is SNEGSKA (reference sequence). The CDR3 reads CSARVGGRSGANVLTF.

This chain links TRBV5-5 with TRBJ1-1. CDR3 size: 13 residues. Germline CDR1 reads SGHKS; CDR2 reads YYEKEE (reference sequence). The CDR3 sequence is CASSLAPTTNLFF.

V gene TRBV10-3 combines with J gene TRBJ1-4; with no DNA, the TCRdb D assignment of TRBD1 cannot be verified. Per the germline V gene, CDR1 is ENHRY and CDR2 is SYGVKD. CDR3 length: 15 amino acids. This CDR3 is CAISGSGQSNEKLFF.

V usage is TRBV20-1 and J usage is TRBJ1-6; lacking DNA, the TRBD1 call made by TCRdb goes unchecked. CDR3 size: 16 residues. Germline lookup yields CDR1 DFQATT and CDR2 SNEGSKA (reference sequence). This chain's CDR3 is CSASRRQASGNSPLHF.

The chain carries TRBV20-1 and TRBJ2-5; TCRdb returns TRBD1, unconfirmable since there is no DNA. The CDR3 has 14 residues. CDR1 and CDR2 from the germline V gene are DFQATT and SNEGSKA (reference sequence). The CDR3: CSASLAGVQETQYF.

The chain uses TRBV27 and TRBJ2-5; no DNA is available, so the TRBD2 call from TCRdb remains unchecked. CDR1 MNHEY and CDR2 SMNVEV come from the germline V gene (reference sequence). CDR3 length: 16 amino acids. CDR3 sequence reads: CASSRSGTSGQETQYF.

The chain employs TRBV5-1 and TRBJ2-5; TCRdb outputs TRBD1, but without DNA this stays unchecked. CDR1 and CDR2 from the germline V gene are SGHRS and YFSETQ. CDR3 size: 15 residues. The CDR3 protein is CASSLAGGSLETQYF.

This chain connects TRBV20-1 to TRBJ2-2; TCRdb proposes TRBD1, but this gene call is untestable without DNA. Germline-derived CDR1 and CDR2 are DFQATT and SNEGSKA (reference sequence). This CDR3 contains 16 residues. CDR3 sequence: CSARPGGGGNTGELFF.

The chain is built from TRBV3-1 and TRBJ2-7; checking the TCRdb D call of TRBD1 is not possible without DNA. Germline values: CDR1 LGHDT, CDR2 YNNKEL (reference sequence). This CDR3 is 14 amino acids long. The chain's CDR3 is CASSPGTGSSEQYF.

CDR3 region: CSARFGTPPNEQFF. The rearrangement uses TRBV20-1 and TRBJ2-1; checking the TCRdb D call of TRBD1 is not possible without DNA. Germline V gene lookup returns CDR1 DFQATT and CDR2 SNEGSKA (reference sequence). This CDR3 has 14 amino acids.

V gene TRBV20-1 combines with J gene TRBJ2-3; the TRBD1 assignment by TCRdb is unverifiable without DNA. This CDR3 is built from 16 residues. CDR1 is DFQATT and CDR2 is SNEGSKA in the germline V gene (reference sequence). CDR3 sequence reads: CSTNDLTGGQTDTQYF.

V and J are TRBV18 and TRBJ2-2; TCRdb selects TRBD1, and the lack of DNA leaves this call unchecked. This CDR3 comprises 14 residues. Germline V gene sequence: CDR1 KGHSH, CDR2 LQKENI. The CDR3 reads CASTRQGSTGELFF.

The V gene is TRBV6-6, the J gene TRBJ1-5. The CDR3 runs 13 residues. Per the germline V gene, CDR1 is MNHNY and CDR2 is SVGAGI (reference sequence). The CDR3 loop is CASSYVGDQPQHF.

This rearrangement joins TRBV12-3 or TRBV12-4 to TRBJ2-1; absent DNA, TCRdb's TRBD1 call cannot be checked. This CDR3 is built from 19 residues. This chain's CDR3 is CASSHPRTGAMQSYNEQFF.

The CDR3 sequence: CASSSPSGVRYEQYF. The chain links TRBV27 to TRBJ2-7; TCRdb returns TRBD2, unconfirmable since there is no DNA. This CDR3 contains 15 residues. Germline CDR1 and CDR2: MNHEY and SMNVEV (reference sequence).

The gene calls are TRBV5-6 and TRBJ2-2; the D call of TRBD1 rests on TCRdb alone, since no DNA is present to check it. This CDR3 has 15 residues. Germline CDR1 is SGHDT and CDR2 is YYEEEE. CDR3 residues: CASSPSPQPPGELFF.

The V gene is TRBV6-1, the J gene TRBJ1-1; lacking DNA, the TRBD1 call made by TCRdb goes unchecked. The CDR3 length is 15 residues. Germline-derived CDR1 and CDR2 are MNHNS and SASEGT. CDR3 region: CASTTRRLSRTEAFF.

V usage is TRBV5-5 and J usage is TRBJ2-1. Germline CDR1 is SGHKS and CDR2 is YYEKEE (reference sequence). The CDR3 consists of 13 residues. CDR3 residues: CASSLWAANEQFF.

The V and J genes are TRBV7-8 and TRBJ2-5; TCRdb proposes TRBD2, but this gene call is untestable without DNA. The CDR3 consists of 16 residues. Germline CDR1 is SGHVS and CDR2 is FQNEAQ. This CDR3 is CASSSGLAGGTETQYF. The variable domain in full, with the rest retrieved from reference TRBV7-8 and TRBJ2-5, is GAGVSQSPRYKVAKRGQDVALRCDPISGHVSLFWYQQALGQGPEFLTYFQNEAQLDKSGLPSDRFFAERPEGSVSTLKIQRTQQEDSAVYLCASSSGLAGGTETQYFGPGTRLLVL.

CDR3 loop: CATRDRGVLCGPQHF. This chain connects TRBV24-1 to TRBJ1-5; with no DNA, the TCRdb D assignment of TRBD1 cannot be verified. Germline V lookup: CDR1 KGHDR, CDR2 SFDVKD. The CDR3 is 15 residues long.

The chain is built from TRBV7-8 and TRBJ2-5. The CDR3 covers 15 residues. Germline V gene sequence: CDR1 SGHVS, CDR2 FQNEAQ. The chain's CDR3 is CASSKMGLGQETQYF.

The rearrangement joins TRBV6-1 to TRBJ1-1. Germline V gene lookup returns CDR1 MNHNS and CDR2 SASEGT. This CDR3 comprises 14 residues. The CDR3 region is CASRLGPLRPEAFF.